This T cell receptor beta chain is from a study of CD8+ T cells in alopecia areata. The wider study: People stayed on tofacitinib for 6 to 18 months, then stopped the drug for 6 months. Study-wide findings and caveats: Scalp clonality and expanded CD8+ clones among the top 100 fell significantly with tofacitinib.

Specified treatment: oral pan-JAK inhibitor, 5-10 mg twice daily. In regard to this clone: Antigen: not known.

Trimming stripped 2 bases from V and 3 bases from J, with 14 bases between. This CDR3 is built from 15 residues. Germline V CDR1 and CDR2: SGDLS, YYNGEE. Reverse transcription of extracted RNA yielded cDNA, which provided the sequencing template. Here immunoSEQ multiplex PCR was the method, and the copy in TCRdb shows in-frame clones only, minus some. Here the sample spans roughly 60,000 clones, 46% being singletons. This TCR was recovered from a human donor with alopecia areata. V usage is TRBV9 and J usage is TRBJ1-1; TRBD1 might be the D (6 bases). This specimen was CD8+ T cells sorted from blood, taken at approximately week 39, from a patient treated with tofacitinib. CDR3 protein: CASSVYRELDTEAFF. Here the CDR3 DNA reads TGTGCCAGCAGCGTCTACAGGGAATTGGACACTGAAGCTTTCTTT.